This entry concerns a single T cell receptor beta chain. The CDR3 is 13 residues long. Trimming left V 5 bases short and J 4 bases short, with 13 bases between. Germline CDR1 and CDR2: SGHRS and YFSETQ. These data come from a study of T cell changes during pregnancy in multiple sclerosis. The repertoire was sequenced with immunoSEQ multiplex PCR; TCRdb's copy has only in-frame clones and lacks some. This sample has around 57,000 clones, with more than 80% found just once. The sequencing here drew on peripheral blood, taken in the first trimester of pregnancy. The sequence was collected from a female donor in good health, enrolled as a control in a pregnancy study. The V call is TRBV5-1, the J call TRBJ2-7, with D possibly matching TRBD1 (6 bases). The CDR3 region has the DNA TGCGCCAGCAGGTTGACAGGAACGTACGAGCAGTACTTC. Amino acid sequence: CASRLTGTYEQYF.